The clone carrying this T cell receptor beta chain has a count of ten or more. Its target is unknown. Template switching with 5'RACE generated the TCR cDNA and added a universal primer site and UMIs. TCRdb reprocessed the 5' RACE reads via MiXCR and lists one record per CDR3 protein. The table lists under 300,000 distinct CDR3 sequences, about 7.1% of them singletons, with more than 0.8% in the top ten. The sample belongs to a study of T cells after yellow fever vaccination. Study outcomes and limitations: The secondary response was weaker, and its peak arrived faster, on day 5 versus 15. FACS-sorted repertoires might harbor abundant contaminating clonotypes from the bulk population.

With 1 base removed from V and 12 bases from J, the gap between germline ends came to 10 bases. Germline CDR1 SGHTA, CDR2 FQGNSA. This CDR3 is built from 12 residues. The chain employs TRBV7-2 and TRBJ2-1; D gene ambiguous. The sample in question was CD4+ T cells sorted from PBMCs, obtained 15 days after the yellow fever booster vaccination. This receptor was taken from a man aged 25 to 40 who received the YFV17D yellow fever vaccine. The CDR3 region is CASSLDGTAQFF. CDR3 nucleotide sequence: TGTGCCAGCAGCTTAGATGGTACCGCGCAGTTCTTC.